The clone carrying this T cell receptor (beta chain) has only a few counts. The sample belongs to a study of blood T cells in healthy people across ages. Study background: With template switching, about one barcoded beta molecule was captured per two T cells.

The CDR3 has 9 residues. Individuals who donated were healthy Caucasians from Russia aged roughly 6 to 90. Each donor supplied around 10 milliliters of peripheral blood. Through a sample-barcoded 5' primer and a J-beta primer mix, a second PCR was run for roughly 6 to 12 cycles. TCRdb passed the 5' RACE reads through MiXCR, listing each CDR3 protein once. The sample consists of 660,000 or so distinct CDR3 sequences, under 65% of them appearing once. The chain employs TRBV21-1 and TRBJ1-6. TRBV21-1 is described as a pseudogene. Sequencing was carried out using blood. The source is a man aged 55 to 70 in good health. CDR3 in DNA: TGTGCCAGCAGCCGGGGACTCCACTTT. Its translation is CASSRGLHF.